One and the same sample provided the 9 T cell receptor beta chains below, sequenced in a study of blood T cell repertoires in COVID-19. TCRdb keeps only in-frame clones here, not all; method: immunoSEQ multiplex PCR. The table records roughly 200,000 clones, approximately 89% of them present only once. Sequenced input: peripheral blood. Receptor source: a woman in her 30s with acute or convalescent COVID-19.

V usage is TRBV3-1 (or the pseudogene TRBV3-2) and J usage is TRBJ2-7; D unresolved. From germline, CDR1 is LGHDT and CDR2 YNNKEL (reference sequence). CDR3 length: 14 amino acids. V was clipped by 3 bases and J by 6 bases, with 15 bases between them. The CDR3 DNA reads TGTGCCAGCAGCCATATAGAGACTCGAGGCGAGCAGTACTTC. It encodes CASSHIETRGEQYF.

This chain's CDR3 is CASTATGTGELFF. CDR3 bases: TGTGCCAGTACCGCCACAGGGACCGGGGAGCTGTTTTTT. The J gene is TRBJ2-2, the V gene TRBV19, with a weak D call TRBD1 (6 bases). Deletions cut 7 bases from V and 5 bases from J, with 11 bases between. Germline CDR1 and CDR2: LNHDA and SQIVND (reference sequence). This CDR3 spans 13 amino acids.

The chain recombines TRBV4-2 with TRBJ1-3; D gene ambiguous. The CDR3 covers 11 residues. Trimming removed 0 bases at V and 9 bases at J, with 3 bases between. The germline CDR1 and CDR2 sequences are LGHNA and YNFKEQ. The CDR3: CASSQDRTIYF. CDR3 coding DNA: TGTGCCAGCAGCCAAGATCGCACCATATATTTT.

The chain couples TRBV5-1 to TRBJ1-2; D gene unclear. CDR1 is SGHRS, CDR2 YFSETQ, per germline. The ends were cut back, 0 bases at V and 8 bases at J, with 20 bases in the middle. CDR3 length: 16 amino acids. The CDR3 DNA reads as TGCGCCAGCAGCTTGGACCCACGGTCACGGGGAGGGGGCTACACCTTC. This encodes CASSLDPRSRGGGYTF.

The CDR3 here is CASGRTYNEQFF. The DNA for the CDR3 is TGTGCCAGCGGGAGGACCTACAATGAGCAGTTCTTC. The rearrangement joins TRBV9 to TRBJ2-1, with D possibly matching TRBD2 (6 bases). Trimming pared 7 bases from V and 2 bases from J, leaving 7 bases between. Germline V gives CDR1 SGDLS, CDR2 YYNGEE. The length of the CDR3 is 12 residues.

For the CDR3, the DNA is TGTGCCAGCAGCGCAGGGCCGAGTGAAAAACTGTTTTTT. Translated, it gives CASSAGPSEKLFF. J is TRBJ1-4 and V is TRBV2; TRBD1 might be the D (5 bases). Trimming removed 6 bases from V and 7 bases from J, with 12 bases in between. Per germline, CDR1 SNHLY and CDR2 FYNNEI. The CDR3 has 13 residues.

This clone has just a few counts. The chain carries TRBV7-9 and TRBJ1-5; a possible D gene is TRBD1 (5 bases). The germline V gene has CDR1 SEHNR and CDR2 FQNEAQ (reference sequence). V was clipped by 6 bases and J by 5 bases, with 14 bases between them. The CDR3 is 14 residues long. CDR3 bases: TGTGCCAGCAGGCATGCAGGGCAGCATCAGCCCCAGCATTTT. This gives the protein CASRHAGQHQPQHF. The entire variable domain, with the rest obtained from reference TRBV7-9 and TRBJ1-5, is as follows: DTGVSQNPRHKITKRGQNVTFRCDPISEHNRLYWYRQTLGQGPEFLTYFQNEAQLEKSRLLSDRFSAERPKGSFSTLEIQRTEQGDSAMYLCASRHAGQHQPQHFGDGTRLSIL.

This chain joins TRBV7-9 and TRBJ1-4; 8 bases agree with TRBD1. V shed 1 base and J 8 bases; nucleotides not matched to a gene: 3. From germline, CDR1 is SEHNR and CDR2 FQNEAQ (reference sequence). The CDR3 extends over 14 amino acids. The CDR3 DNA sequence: TGTGCCAGCAGCTTAGGGACAGGGACGGAAAAACTGTTTTTT. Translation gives CASSLGTGTEKLFF.

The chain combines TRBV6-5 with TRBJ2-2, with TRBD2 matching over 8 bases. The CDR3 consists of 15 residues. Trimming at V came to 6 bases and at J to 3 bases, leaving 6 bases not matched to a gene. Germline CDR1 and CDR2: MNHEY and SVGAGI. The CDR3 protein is CASRAGAGDTGELFF. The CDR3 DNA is TGTGCCAGCAGGGCGGGAGCGGGGGACACCGGGGAGCTGTTTTTT.